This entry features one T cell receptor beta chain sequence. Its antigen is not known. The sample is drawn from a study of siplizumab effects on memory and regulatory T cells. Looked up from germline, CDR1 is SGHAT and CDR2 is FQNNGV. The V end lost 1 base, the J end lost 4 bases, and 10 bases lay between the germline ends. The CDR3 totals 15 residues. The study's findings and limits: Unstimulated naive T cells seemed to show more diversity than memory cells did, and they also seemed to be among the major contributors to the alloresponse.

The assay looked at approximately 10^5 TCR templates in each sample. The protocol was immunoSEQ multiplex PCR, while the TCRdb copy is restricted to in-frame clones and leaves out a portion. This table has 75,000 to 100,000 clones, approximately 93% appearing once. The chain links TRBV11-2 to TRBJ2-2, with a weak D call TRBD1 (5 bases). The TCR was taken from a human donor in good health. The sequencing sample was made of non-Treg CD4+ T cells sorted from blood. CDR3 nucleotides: TGTGCCAGCAGCTTAGCTGACAGAAGCACCGGGGAGCTGTTTTTT. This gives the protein CASSLADRSTGELFF.